The next 18 T cell receptor beta chains were all read from a single sample in a study of beta chain features in type 1 diabetes. Expressed TCRB transcripts were sequenced because the isolated RNA had all been reverse transcribed beforehand. The table came from immunoSEQ multiplex PCR; TCRdb's copy has only in-frame clones and leaves some out. The profile covers over 40,000 clones, with about half appearing a single time and roughly 0.25% taken by the ten largest. The material sequenced was stem cell memory CD4+ T cells from blood. Every receptor here comes from a woman in her twenties or thirties in good health.

The CDR3 sequence: CASSPRGTDTQYF. CDR3 bases: TGTGCCAGCAGCCCCCGTGGCACAGATACGCAGTATTTT. This chain joins TRBV7-2 and TRBJ2-3; D is uncertain. The V end lost 5 bases, the J end lost 1 base, and 7 bases lay between the germline ends. The CDR3 is 13 amino acids. The V gene's germline CDR1 is SGHTA and CDR2 FQGNSA.

The genes are TRBV9 and TRBJ2-5, with 10 bases lining up with TRBD2. After removal of 0 bases from V and 1 base from J, the junction contained 9 bases not matched to a gene. Germline V gives CDR1 SGDLS, CDR2 YYNGEE. This CDR3 has 18 amino acids. The CDR3 spells CASSVEARQRGGQETQYF. The DNA of the CDR3 is TGTGCCAGCAGCGTAGAGGCGCGTCAGCGGGGGGGCCAAGAGACCCAGTACTTC.

This clone was counted a few times. The chain is built from TRBV25-1 and TRBJ2-4; no reliable D call. Trimming removed 7 bases from V and 0 bases from J, with 16 bases in between. Germline V lookup: CDR1 MGHDK, CDR2 SYGVNS. This CDR3 comprises 16 residues. CDR3 in amino acids: CASNRVPVLAKNIQYF. The CDR3 DNA reads TGTGCCAGCAACCGGGTACCTGTACTAGCCAAAAACATTCAGTACTTC.

The chain uses TRBV29-1 and TRBJ2-7; D remains unclear. V was shortened by 0 bases and J by 5 bases, with 11 bases between the two germline ends. The CDR3 sequence is 13 residues long. Germline V CDR1 and CDR2: SQVTM, ANQGSEA. The CDR3 region is CSVEDRGIHEQYF. DNA of the CDR3: TGCAGCGTTGAAGATCGAGGAATCCACGAGCAGTACTTC.

The rearrangement links TRBV18 to TRBJ2-1; 8 positions agree with TRBD1. After removal of 3 bases from V and 3 bases from J, the junction contained 4 bases not matched to a gene. Germline CDR1 and CDR2: KGHSH and LQKENI. The CDR3 is made up of 15 amino acids. The CDR3: CASSPLGQGYNEQFF. The DNA of the CDR3 is TGTGCCAGCTCACCGTTAGGACAGGGCTACAATGAGCAGTTCTTC.

This clone was picked up a small number of times. CDR3 sequence reads: CSVEVSLADTQYF. In DNA form, the CDR3 reads TGCAGCGTTGAAGTTTCCCTAGCAGATACGCAGTATTTT. This chain uses TRBV29-1 with TRBJ2-3; D remains unclear. Germline V gives CDR1 SQVTM, CDR2 ANQGSEA. CDR3 size: 13 residues. Between the trimmed V and J ends, which lost 1 base and 4 bases, there was a span of 9 bases.

This clone has a handful of counts. The CDR3 region has the DNA TGTGCCAGCAGTTACTTAAGGGGTCAGCCCCAGCATTTT. Amino acid sequence: CASSYLRGQPQHF. The J gene is TRBJ1-5, the V gene TRBV6-5, with D maybe TRBD1 (5 bases). V lost 1 base and J 6 bases, leaving 7 bases between the germline ends. This CDR3 is 13 amino acids long. Germline CDR1 reads MNHEY; CDR2 reads SVGAGI.

The rearrangement uses TRBV7-9 and TRBJ1-1; D possibly corresponds to TRBD1 (5 bases). The germline V gene encodes CDR1 SEHNR and CDR2 FQNEAQ (reference sequence). The CDR3 consists of 15 residues. Trimming stripped 5 bases from V and 0 bases from J, with 13 bases between. CDR3 residues: CASSPQQALNTEAFF. CDR3 bases: TGTGCCAGCAGCCCCCAACAGGCTTTGAACACTGAAGCTTTCTTT.

The chain is built from TRBV9 and TRBJ1-4, with 7 bases matching TRBD1. CDR3 length: 15 residues. In germline, CDR1 is SGDLS, CDR2 YYNGEE. The ends lost 0 bases at V and 7 bases at J; junction bases unmatched: 6. The CDR3: CASSVDGTAFEKLFF. CDR3 nucleotide sequence: TGTGCCAGCAGCGTAGACGGGACAGCCTTTGAAAAACTGTTTTTT.

The V gene is TRBV6-1, the J gene TRBJ2-1, with 12 bases matching TRBD2. The CDR3 covers 16 residues. Germline V gene lookup returns CDR1 MNHNS and CDR2 SASEGT. V shed 3 bases, J shed 8 bases, and the junction held 8 bases outside the gene matches. This CDR3 is CASSDGLAGIFYEQFF. CDR3 nucleotides: TGTGCCAGCAGTGATGGACTAGCGGGAATATTTTATGAGCAGTTCTTC.

This sequence joins TRBV14 and TRBJ2-3; 8 positions match TRBD1. The CDR3 totals 15 residues. The germline V gene has CDR1 SGHDN and CDR2 FVKESK. V was clipped by 0 bases and J by 3 bases; unmatched bases: 2. CDR3: CASSQERQGTDTQYF. The DNA for the CDR3 is TGTGCCAGCAGCCAAGAGAGACAGGGGACAGATACGCAGTATTTT. The variable domain in full, with the rest retrieved from reference TRBV14 and TRBJ2-3, is EAGVTQFPSHSVIEKGQTVTLRCDPISGHDNLYWYRRVMGKEIKFLLHFVKESKQDESGMPNNRFLAERTGGTYSTLKVQPAELEDSGVYFCASSQERQGTDTQYFGPGTRLTVL.

The CDR3 loop reads CASSLETGNGYTF. DNA for the CDR3: TGTGCCAGCTCACTGGAAACGGGTAATGGCTACACCTTC. The V and J genes are TRBV18 and TRBJ1-2; unclear D gene. In germline, CDR1 is KGHSH, CDR2 LQKENI. The CDR3 sequence is 13 residues long. With 4 bases removed from V and 6 bases from J, the gap between germline ends came to 12 bases.

The sample holds a few counts of this clone. The chain is built from TRBV18 and TRBJ2-7; D remains unclear. The CDR3 is 13 residues long. CDR1 KGHSH and CDR2 LQKENI come from the germline V gene. The V end lost 1 base, the J end lost 3 bases, and 7 bases lay between the germline ends. CDR3 loop: CASSPQQDYEQYF. The CDR3 nucleotides are TGTGCCAGCTCACCACAGCAGGACTACGAGCAGTACTTC.

This chain links TRBV5-1 with TRBJ2-3, with TRBD2 identical over 8 bases. This CDR3 is 16 amino acids long. Trimming took 4 bases from V and 6 from J; bases not matched to a gene: 13. CDR1 SGHRS and CDR2 YFSETQ come from the germline V gene. The CDR3 protein is CASSASTGGPSDTQYF. CDR3 nucleotides: TGCGCCAGCAGCGCCTCCACGGGAGGGCCCTCCGATACGCAGTATTTT.

This clone turned up a few times. The chain has TRBV5-4 and TRBJ2-7; TRBD1 aligns across 9 bases. With 2 bases clipped from V and 9 bases from J, the junction kept 9 bases outside the gene matches. The CDR3 loop spans 14 amino acids. Germline values: CDR1 SGHNT, CDR2 YYREEE (reference sequence). The chain's CDR3 is CASSFKQGASLQYF. CDR3 DNA: TGTGCCAGCAGCTTTAAACAGGGGGCTTCCCTGCAGTACTTC. Drawing the rest from reference TRBV5-4 and TRBJ2-7, the complete variable domain is ETGVTQSPTHLIKTRGQQVTLRCSSQSGHNTVSWYQQALGQGPQFIFQYYREEENGRGNFPPRFSGLQFPNYSSELNVNALELDDSALYLCASSFKQGASLQYFGPGTRLTVT.

This chain links TRBV11-2 with TRBJ1-4; D possibly corresponds to TRBD1 (6 bases). CDR1 and CDR2 (germline): SGHAT, FQNNGV. The CDR3 loop spans 15 amino acids. The germline V and J ends were trimmed by 5 bases and 7 bases, with 17 bases remaining between them. The CDR3 DNA is TGTGCCAGCAGCCCCCTGACAGGACGGGCTGAAAAACTGTTTTTT. As protein: CASSPLTGRAEKLFF.

This clone was detected a few times. This chain uses TRBV7-2 with TRBJ1-2, with D maybe TRBD1 (5 bases). Germline V lookup: CDR1 SGHTA, CDR2 FQGNSA. V was shortened by 5 bases and J by 6 bases, with 10 bases between the two germline ends. This CDR3 is built from 12 residues. In nucleotides, the CDR3 is TGTGCCAGCAGCCCGCGGGACGATGGCTACACCTTC. Protein sequence: CASSPRDDGYTF.

The chain couples TRBV19 to TRBJ2-6; no definite D call. The CDR3 is made up of 15 amino acids. V was clipped by 8 bases and J by 1 base, with 12 bases between them. Germline V gene sequence: CDR1 LNHDA, CDR2 SQIVND (reference sequence). Here the CDR3 DNA reads TGTGCCAGTTCCCGGTCCCATTCTGGGGCCAACGTCCTGACTTTC. Its translation is CASSRSHSGANVLTF.